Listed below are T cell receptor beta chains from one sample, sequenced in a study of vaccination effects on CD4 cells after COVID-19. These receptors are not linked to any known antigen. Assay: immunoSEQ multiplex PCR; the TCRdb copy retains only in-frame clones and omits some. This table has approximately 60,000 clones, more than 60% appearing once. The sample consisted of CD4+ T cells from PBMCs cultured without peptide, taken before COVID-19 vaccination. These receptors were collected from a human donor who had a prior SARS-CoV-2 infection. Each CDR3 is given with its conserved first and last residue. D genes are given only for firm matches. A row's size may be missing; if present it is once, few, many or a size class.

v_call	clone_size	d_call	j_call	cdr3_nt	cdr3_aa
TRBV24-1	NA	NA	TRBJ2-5	TGTGCCACCAGTTATGGGGCCAAAGAGACCCAGTACTTC	CATSYGAKETQYF
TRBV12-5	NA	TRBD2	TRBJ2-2	TGTGCTAGTGGTTCACACAGACTAGCGGGAGGGCCAGGCGGGGAGCTGTTTTTT	CASGSHRLAGGPGGELFF
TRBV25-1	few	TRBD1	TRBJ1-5	TGTGCCAGCAGACAGGGGCGAGGCAATCAGCCCCAGCATTTT	CASRQGRGNQPQHF
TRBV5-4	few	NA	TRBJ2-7	TGTGCCAGCAGCGGGGTTGGATCAGGGCGCGAGCAGTACTTC	CASSGVGSGREQYF
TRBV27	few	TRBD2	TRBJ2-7	TGTGCCAGCAGTTTGTTAGCGGGACCCTCCTACGAGCAGTACTTC	CASSLLAGPSYEQYF
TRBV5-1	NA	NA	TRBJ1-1	TGCGCCAGCAGCTTGGGTAGCGGGAACACTGAAGCTTTCTTT	CASSLGSGNTEAFF
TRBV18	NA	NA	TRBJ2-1	TGTGCCAGCTCACCGCTCACGGGACAAGAGCAGTTCTTC	CASSPLTGQEQFF
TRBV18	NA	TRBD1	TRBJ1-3	TGTGCCAGCTCACCACCGGGGACAGGGCGCCTCGGAAACACCATATATTTT	CASSPPGTGRLGNTIYF
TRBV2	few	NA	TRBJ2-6	TGTGCCAGCAGTGAGGCGTCTGGGGCCAACGTCCTGACTTTC	CASSEASGANVLTF
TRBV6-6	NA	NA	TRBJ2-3	TGTGCCAGCAGCCAGGGTCAAGGTTTCACAGATACGCAGTATTTT	CASSQGQGFTDTQYF
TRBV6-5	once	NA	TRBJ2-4	TGTGCCAGCAGTTACTCGGCCAACTTAGCCAAAAACATTCAGTACTTC	CASSYSANLAKNIQYF
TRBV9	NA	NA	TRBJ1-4	TGTGCCAGCAGCGAGGCGGGACGGGAAAAACTGTTTTTT	CASSEAGREKLFF
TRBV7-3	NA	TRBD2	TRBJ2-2	TGTGCCAGCAGCTTAACACCTAGCGGGGGGCCCACCGGGGAGCTGTTTTTT	CASSLTPSGGPTGELFF
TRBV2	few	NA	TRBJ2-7	TGTGCCAGCAGTGCTGTACGGATTCAGGGATACGAGCAGTACTTC	CASSAVRIQGYEQYF
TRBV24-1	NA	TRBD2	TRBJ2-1	TGTGCCACCAGTGACCCTAGCGGGAGGGCCTACAATGAGCAGTTCTTC	CATSDPSGRAYNEQFF
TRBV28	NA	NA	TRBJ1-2	TGTGCCAGCAGTACCCACCGAGGGTCTCGATATGGCTACACCTTC	CASSTHRGSRYGYTF
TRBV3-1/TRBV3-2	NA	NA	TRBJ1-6	TGTGCCAGCAGCCAAGATGGAGACTGGCTCCACTTT	CASSQDGDWLHF
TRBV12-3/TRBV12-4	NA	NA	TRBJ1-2	TGTGCCAGCAGCCGCGGCAGCTATGGCTACACCTTC	CASSRGSYGYTF
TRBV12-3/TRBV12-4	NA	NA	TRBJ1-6	TGTGCCAGCAGTTTACTTGGGTCACCCCTCCACTTT	CASSLLGSPLHF
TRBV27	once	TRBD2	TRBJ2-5	TGTGCCAGCAGTTTGCTAGCGGGAGGGTGGGAGACCCAGTACTTC	CASSLLAGGWETQYF
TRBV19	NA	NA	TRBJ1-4	TGTGCCAGCAGACGACACGTCAATTCTAATGAAAAACTGTTTTTT	CASRRHVNSNEKLFF
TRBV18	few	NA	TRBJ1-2	TGTGCCAGCTCACCAATGCCAGACTGGGGGGATAACTATGGCTACACCTTC	CASSPMPDWGDNYGYTF
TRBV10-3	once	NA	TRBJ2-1	TGTGCCATCAGTGATCCCGGGTTGGGTGAGCAGTTCTTC	CAISDPGLGEQFF
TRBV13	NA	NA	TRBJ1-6	TGTGCCAGCAGCTCGGCCGGGACGTTCAATTCACCCCTCCACTTT	CASSSAGTFNSPLHF
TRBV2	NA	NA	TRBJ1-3	TGTGCCAGCAGTGGTCGTCTCTCTGGAAACACCATATATTTT	CASSGRLSGNTIYF
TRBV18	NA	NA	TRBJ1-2	TGTGCCAGCTCACCACCCTCAAGGGCGAACTATGGCTACACCTTC	CASSPPSRANYGYTF
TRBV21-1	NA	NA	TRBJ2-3	TGTGCCAGCACCGCCCAGTCGCGGCTCTGCACAGATACGCAGTATTTT	CASTAQSRLCTDTQYF
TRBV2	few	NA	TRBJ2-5	TGTGCCAGCCAGGGCAGGGGCCAAGAGACCCAGTACTTC	CASQGRGQETQYF
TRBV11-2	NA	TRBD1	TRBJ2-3	TGTGCCAGCAGCCCGGGACAGGGGACCACAGATACGCAGTATTTT	CASSPGQGTTDTQYF
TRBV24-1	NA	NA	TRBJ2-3	TGTGCCACCAGTGACCCGACTGCTAGCACAGATACGCAGTATTTT	CATSDPTASTDTQYF
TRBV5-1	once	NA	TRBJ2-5	TGCGCCAGCAACTCGGGTCCGGAGACCCAGTACTTC	CASNSGPETQYF
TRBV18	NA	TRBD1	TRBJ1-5	TGTGCCAGCTCACCTGACAGGGTCTTTCAGCCCCAGCATTTT	CASSPDRVFQPQHF
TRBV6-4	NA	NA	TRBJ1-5	TGTGCCAGCAGTGACCTGCAGGGCCCCAATCAGCCCCAGCATTTT	CASSDLQGPNQPQHF
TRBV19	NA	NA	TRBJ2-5	TGTGCCAGTAGTATTATGGCGGCGGAGACCCAGTACTTC	CASSIMAAETQYF
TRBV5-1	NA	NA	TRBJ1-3	TGCGCCAGCAGCTTGGCCGAAAGGGGCTCTGGAAACACCATATATTTT	CASSLAERGSGNTIYF
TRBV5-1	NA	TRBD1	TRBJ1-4	TGCGCCAGCAGCTTGGGGTGGTCAGGGGGCGATGAAAAACTGTTTTTT	CASSLGWSGGDEKLFF
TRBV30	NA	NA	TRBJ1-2	TGTGCCCGATCTACTCTCGACAGCTTCACTGGGGGCTACACCTTC	CARSTLDSFTGGYTF
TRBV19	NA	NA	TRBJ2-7	TGTGCCAGTAGTCAGGCCTACGAGCAGTACTTC	CASSQAYEQYF
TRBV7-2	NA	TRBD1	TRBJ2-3	TGTGCCAGCAGTACTACAGGGGGCGCGGTAGATACGCAGTATTTT	CASSTTGGAVDTQYF
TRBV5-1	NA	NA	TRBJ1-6	TGCGCCAGCAGCTTGGAGGCCCATTCACCCCTCCACTTT	CASSLEAHSPLHF
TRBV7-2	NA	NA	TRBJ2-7	TGTGCCAGCAGCGGACTGAACTACGAGCAGTACTTC	CASSGLNYEQYF
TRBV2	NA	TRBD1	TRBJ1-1	TGTGCCAGCATCCAAAGTGAGGGACAGAGTGAAGCTTTCTTT	CASIQSEGQSEAFF
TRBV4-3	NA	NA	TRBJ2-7	TGCGCCAGCAGCTTAAGAAAGGAGGGTTCGGGCGAGCAGTACTTC	CASSLRKEGSGEQYF
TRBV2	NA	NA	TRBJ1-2	TGTGCCAGCAGTCGAGCTTATGGCTACACCTTC	CASSRAYGYTF
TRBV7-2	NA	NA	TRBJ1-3	TGTGCCAGCAGCAAAGAGCCGGCCTCTGGAAACACCATATATTTT	CASSKEPASGNTIYF
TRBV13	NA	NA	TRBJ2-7	TGTGCCAGCAGCTTTCGGGCAGGGGTCTACGAGCAGTACTTC	CASSFRAGVYEQYF
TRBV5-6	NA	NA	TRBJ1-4	TGTGCCAGCAGCAGGACAAACAGCGATGAAAAACTGTTTTTT	CASSRTNSDEKLFF
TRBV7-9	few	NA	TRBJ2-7	TGTGCCAGCAGCTTAGTGCAGGGTCGCGAGCAGTACTTC	CASSLVQGREQYF
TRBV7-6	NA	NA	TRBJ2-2	TGTGCCAGCAGCTTCCGGCCTACTACGAACACCGGGGAGCTGTTTTTT	CASSFRPTTNTGELFF
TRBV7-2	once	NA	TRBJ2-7	TGTGCCAGCAGCGCAAGACGGGAGATCGAGCAGTACTTC	CASSARREIEQYF
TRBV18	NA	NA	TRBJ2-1	TGTGCCAGCTCACTTCGACGGACTGGGGTTGGCGAGCAGTTCTTC	CASSLRRTGVGEQFF
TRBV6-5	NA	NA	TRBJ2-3	TGTGCCAGCAGTTATTTCCACAGGGCCATATATACGCAGTATTTT	CASSYFHRAIYTQYF
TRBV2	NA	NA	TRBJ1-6	TGTGCCAGCACAACCCAGGGGAACTATAATTCACCCCTCCACTTT	CASTTQGNYNSPLHF
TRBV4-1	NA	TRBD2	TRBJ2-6	TGCGCCAGCAGCACTCAAATTTTACTAGCGGGGTACTCTGGGGCCAACGTCCTGACTTTC	CASSTQILLAGYSGANVLTF
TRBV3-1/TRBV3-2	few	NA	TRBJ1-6	TGTGCCAGCAGCCAAGATGACAGCAATTCACCCCTCCACTTT	CASSQDDSNSPLHF
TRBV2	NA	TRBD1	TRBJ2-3	TGTGCCAGCAGGCTTCAGGGGGTCCCAGATACGCAGTATTTT	CASRLQGVPDTQYF